This is a list of T cell receptor beta chains from one sample in a study of cytomegalovirus exposure and HLA in healthy donors. The repertoire was sequenced with immunoSEQ multiplex PCR; TCRdb's copy has only in-frame clones and lacks some. The sample spans about 54,000 clones; the ten largest clones claim roughly 7.1%. The source material was PBMCs. These receptors all come from a woman aged 40 to 50 in good health and CMV-seronegative. The CDR3 runs from the conserved cysteine through the conserved F or W. D genes are given only for firm matches. Only part of the rows carry a size: once, few, many, or a class if the clone is expanded.

size,J,V,D,CDR3,DNA
NA,TRBJ2-3,TRBV19,TRBD2,CASRIKTSGGRDTQYF,TGTGCCAGTAGGATCAAGACTAGCGGAGGGCGGGATACGCAGTATTTT
NA,TRBJ1-4,TRBV19,NA,CASSTQGFVEKLFF,TGTGCCAGTAGTACTCAGGGGTTCGTTGAAAAACTGTTTTTT
NA,TRBJ1-5,TRBV5-1,TRBD1,CASSRDSGNQPQHF,TGCGCCAGCAGTCGGGACAGCGGCAATCAGCCCCAGCATTTT
NA,TRBJ2-3,TRBV27,NA,CASRYRDYTDTQYF,TGTGCCAGCAGGTACAGGGATTACACAGATACGCAGTATTTT
NA,TRBJ2-7,TRBV11-1,NA,CASSFAAGPYEQYF,TGTGCCAGCAGCTTCGCCGCGGGGCCCTACGAGCAGTACTTC
NA,TRBJ1-1,TRBV7-2,NA,CASSLVPVTEAFF,TGTGCCAGCAGCTTAGTCCCCGTCACTGAAGCTTTCTTT
NA,TRBJ1-4,TRBV5-5,TRBD1,CASSPGTVNEKLFF,TGTGCCAGCAGCCCTGGGACAGTTAATGAAAAACTGTTTTTT
NA,TRBJ1-1,TRBV7-9,NA,CASSLQLATAEAFF,TGTGCCAGCAGCTTGCAATTAGCGACTGCCGAAGCTTTCTTT
NA,TRBJ2-6,TRBV9,NA,CASSPRAGSGANVLTF,TGTGCCAGCAGCCCCAGGGCAGGGTCTGGGGCCAACGTCCTGACTTTC
NA,TRBJ2-2,TRBV10-3,TRBD1,CAISESAGGTGELFF,TGTGCCATCAGTGAATCTGCAGGGGGCACCGGGGAGCTGTTTTTT
NA,TRBJ2-7,TRBV9,NA,CASSPRSDPYEQYF,TGTGCCAGCAGCCCCCGGAGCGACCCCTACGAGCAGTACTTC
NA,TRBJ2-7,TRBV9,NA,CASSVGPATDYEQYF,TGTGCCAGCAGCGTAGGCCCGGCCACAGACTACGAGCAGTACTTC
NA,TRBJ2-3,TRBV7-8,NA,CASSAISTGTDTQYF,TGTGCCAGCAGCGCTATCTCGACAGGCACAGATACGCAGTATTTT
NA,TRBJ2-1,TRBV4-1,TRBD2,CASSSGGAVNEQFF,TGCGCCAGTTCTAGCGGGGGGGCCGTCAATGAGCAGTTCTTC
NA,TRBJ1-6,TRBV19,NA,CASNPDRNSYNSPLHF,TGTGCCAGTAATCCGGACAGAAACTCCTATAATTCACCCCTCCACTTT
NA,TRBJ2-2,TRBV18,TRBD2,CASSHGTSGSATGELFF,TGTGCCAGCTCACACGGGACTAGCGGGAGTGCCACCGGGGAGCTGTTTTTT
NA,TRBJ1-1,TRBV6-6,NA,CASSYINTEAFF,TGTGCCAGCAGTTATATCAACACTGAAGCTTTCTTT
NA,TRBJ1-1,TRBV20-1,NA,CSAQDQERAFF,TGCAGTGCTCAAGACCAGGAACGGGCTTTCTTT
NA,TRBJ2-1,TRBV2,TRBD1,CASNNGQGNNEQFF,TGTGCCAGCAATAATGGACAGGGAAACAATGAGCAGTTCTTC
NA,TRBJ1-4,TRBV2,NA,CASGSDPREKLFF,TGTGCCAGCGGGTCGGACCCAAGGGAGAAACTGTTTTTT
NA,TRBJ2-1,TRBV30,NA,CAWSVRVNEQFF,TGTGCCTGGAGTGTCCGCGTCAATGAGCAGTTCTTC
NA,TRBJ2-5,TRBV5-1,TRBD1,CASSLGTGGHETQYF,TGCGCCAGCAGCCTCGGGACAGGGGGTCACGAGACCCAGTACTTC
NA,TRBJ2-1,TRBV4-2,NA,CASSQDHKREQFF,TGTGCCAGCAGCCAAGATCATAAGCGTGAGCAGTTCTTC
NA,TRBJ2-6,TRBV30,NA,CAWSVSLLNRLRANVLTF,TGTGCCTGGAGTGTATCCCTACTAAACCGGCTTCGCGCCAACGTCCTGACTTTC
medium-sized,TRBJ1-3,TRBV27,NA,CASSLQGTGNTIYF,TGTGCCAGCAGTTTACAGGGGACTGGAAACACCATATATTTT
NA,TRBJ1-2,TRBV5-1,TRBD1,CASSKEPGQGYYGYTF,TGCGCCAGCAGCAAGGAGCCGGGACAGGGGTACTATGGCTACACCTTC